These 31 T cell receptor beta chains came from one sample sequenced in a study of molecular identifiers for immune sequencing clone quantification. From the PCR reads, TCRdb called clonotypes with MiXCR, one entry per CDR3 protein. This repertoire shows 300,000 to 400,000 distinct CDR3 sequences, 24% found once; its top ten account for roughly 0.7%. The sequencing input was naive CD8+ T cells from blood, with Jurkat cell RNA spiked in. Stated subset: FACS-sorted CD8+CD4-CCR7+CD45RA+ naive T cells. These TCRs come from a human donor in good health. Some libraries in this study had Jurkat cell RNA spiked in.

This chain connects TRBV11-2 to TRBJ1-5; possible D gene TRBD1, 5 bases. V dropped 1 base and J dropped 0 bases, with 7 bases sitting between them. The CDR3 length is 15 residues. Germline V gene data show CDR1 as SGHAT and CDR2 as FQNNGV. The CDR3 protein is CASSLAGNSNQPQHF. The DNA of the CDR3 is TGTGCCAGCAGCTTAGCAGGGAATAGCAATCAGCCCCAGCATTTT. Full variable domain (outside the CDR3, taken from reference TRBV11-2 and TRBJ1-5): EAGVAQSPRYKIIEKRQSVAFWCNPISGHATLYWYQQILGQGPKLLIQFQNNGVVDDSQLPKDRFSAERLKGVDSTLKIQPAKLEDSAVYLCASSLAGNSNQPQHFGDGTRLSIL.

Notes on this clonotype: A much larger clonotype is one base distant, so this may be a read error. This chain joins TRBV4-1 and TRBJ2-7; D unresolved. CDR3 length equals 11 residues. Germline values: CDR1 MGHRA, CDR2 YSYEKL. Trimming left V 1 base short and J 9 bases short, with 7 bases between. Here the CDR3 reads CASSQGSAQYF. CDR3 bases: TGCGCCAGCAGCCAAGGTTCCGCGCAGTACTTC.

In this sample, this clonotype turned up many times. This chain connects TRBV4-1 to TRBJ2-1, with 9 positions matching TRBD2. Trimming cost V 3 bases and J 4 bases; bases outside gene matches: 4. The CDR3 contains 15 residues. Germline values: CDR1 MGHRA, CDR2 YSYEKL. CDR3 coding DNA: TGCGCCAGCAGCCATGAGCGGGGGGCTTACAATGAGCAGTTCTTC. Translating it yields CASSHERGAYNEQFF.

The chain couples TRBV7-8 to TRBJ1-4; a weak D match, TRBD1 (6 bases). V was shortened by 6 bases and J by 8 bases, with 16 bases between the two germline ends. The germline V gene has CDR1 SGHVS and CDR2 FQNEAQ. This CDR3 region has 14 residues. CDR3 sequence reads: CASRSAGANEKLFF. CDR3 nucleotides: TGTGCCAGCAGATCTGCAGGGGCCAACGAAAAACTGTTTTTT.

V and J are TRBV12-3 or TRBV12-4 and TRBJ2-6; D remains ambiguous. Between the trimmed V and J ends, which lost 4 bases and 0 bases, there was a span of 10 bases. The CDR3 runs 16 residues. The CDR3 DNA reads TGTGCCAGCAGTTATCGAGATGTCTCTGGGGCCAACGTCCTGACTTTC. It yields the protein CASSYRDVSGANVLTF.

The chain couples TRBV18 to TRBJ2-6; a possible D gene is TRBD2 (5 bases). The V gene lost 2 bases and the J gene lost 0 bases, with 8 bases spanning the gap. This CDR3 region has 16 residues. Germline V gene lookup returns CDR1 KGHSH and CDR2 LQKENI. The CDR3 here is CASSPAGGSGANVLTF. In nucleotides, the CDR3 is TGTGCCAGCTCACCAGCTGGAGGCTCTGGGGCCAACGTCCTGACTTTC.

As to this clonotype: A much more abundant neighbour one base away suggests this may be a read error. The gene calls are TRBV29-1 and TRBJ2-1; 12 positions match TRBD2. Germline V CDR1 and CDR2: SQVTM, ANQGSEA. The CDR3 spans 16 residues. The CDR3 protein is CSVEGTSGIWYNEQSF. DNA of the CDR3: TGCAGCGTTGAAGGGACTAGCGGGATATGGTACAATGAGCAGTCCTTC.

This clonotype was found a few times. The chain uses TRBV6-6 and TRBJ2-2, with TRBD2 matching 12 bases. The germline V gene has CDR1 MNHNY and CDR2 SVGAGI (reference sequence). Trimming took 4 bases from V and 1 from J; bases not matched to a gene: 10. CDR3 length equals 19 residues. CDR3 region: CASSSPGTSGFLNTGELFF. CDR3 DNA sequence: TGTGCCAGCAGTTCCCCCGGGACTAGCGGGTTTCTGAACACCGGGGAGCTGTTTTTT.

The table lists this clonotype with many counts. The V and J genes are TRBV6-5 and TRBJ2-7, with TRBD2 matching over 10 bases. The germline CDR1 and CDR2 sequences are MNHEY and SVGAGI. This CDR3 region has 16 residues. The junction had 6 bases not matched to a gene; V was cut back by 0 bases and J by 4 bases. This CDR3 is CASSYSVAGGAYEQYF. CDR3 in DNA: TGTGCCAGCAGTTACTCGGTAGCGGGAGGAGCTTACGAGCAGTACTTC.

This clonotype was counted a few times. The V call is TRBV27, the J call TRBJ2-7; D not certain. CDR1 MNHEY and CDR2 SMNVEV come from the germline V gene (reference sequence). The CDR3 spans 15 residues. Between the trimmed V and J ends, which lost 6 bases and 3 bases, there was a span of 18 bases. In nucleotides, the CDR3 is TGTGCCAGCAGCGCAGGACCCACCCCGCTCTACGAGCAGTACTTC. Translation gives CASSAGPTPLYEQYF.

This clonotype was recorded once. The gene calls are TRBV5-1 and TRBJ2-5; D is ambiguous. The CDR3 contains 12 residues. Germline CDR1 SGHRS, CDR2 YFSETQ. V gave up 4 bases and J gave up 4 bases, with 8 bases separating them. CDR3 DNA sequence: TGCGCCAGCAGCCCGAACCGAGAGACCCAGTACTTC. Its protein is CASSPNRETQYF.

About this clonotype itself: Sequence at one end of the junction differs from germline and may be a read error. This chain connects TRBV29-1 to TRBJ2-3; possibly TRBD1 for D (6 bases). From germline, CDR1 is SQVTM and CDR2 ANQGSEA. The CDR3 extends over 16 amino acids. The CDR3 DNA reads as TGCAGCGTTGACCGTAGACAGGAAGAGGGAACAGATACGCAGTGTTTT. Residues: CSVDRRQEEGTDTQCF.

A note on this clonotype: A much larger clone sits a single nucleotide away, making a read error possible. The chain uses TRBV9 and TRBJ1-2, with a possible D match to TRBD1 (6 bases). CDR1 is SGDLS and CDR2 is YYNGEE in the germline V gene. The CDR3 contains 16 residues. The CDR3 sequence is CASTLTGAGAVYGYPF. CDR3 DNA sequence: TGTGCCAGCACCCTAACGGGGGCAGGGGCGGTCTATGGCTACCCCTTC.

In the case of this clonotype: A junction boundary mismatches the germline segment, possibly from a read error. The chain couples TRBV24-1 to TRBJ2-7; TRBD2 might be the D (5 bases). This CDR3 has 10 amino acids. The germline CDR1 and CDR2 sequences are KGHDR and SFDVKD. The CDR3, as DNA: TGTGCCACCAGTGCAGGCCGGGGTTTCTTC. It yields the protein CATSAGRGFF.

The chain couples TRBV20-1 to TRBJ2-2, with a weak D call TRBD2 (6 bases). This CDR3 contains 13 residues. V was shortened by 7 bases and J by 3 bases, with 12 bases between the two germline ends. From germline, CDR1 is DFQATT and CDR2 SNEGSKA (reference sequence). The CDR3 protein is CSGRAVDTGELFF. For the CDR3, the DNA is TGCAGTGGGAGGGCTGTAGACACCGGGGAGCTGTTTTTT.

Ten or more counts support this clonotype. V and J are TRBV6-2 or TRBV6-3 and TRBJ1-1; no clear D gene. Germline CDR1 reads MNHEY; CDR2 reads SVGEGT. Trimming shortened V by 2 bases and J by 5 bases, and 9 bases separated the two germline ends. The CDR3 has 13 amino acids. CDR3 region: CASSYTEVTEAFF. In DNA form, the CDR3 reads TGTGCCAGCAGTTACACGGAGGTGACTGAAGCTTTCTTT.

This clonotype was detected a few times. V is TRBV7-9 and J is TRBJ2-7; TRBD2 might be the D (6 bases). The CDR3 extends over 14 amino acids. Trimming stripped 5 bases from V and 4 bases from J, with 15 bases between. Looked up from germline, CDR1 is SEHNR and CDR2 is FQNEAQ (reference sequence). The CDR3 DNA reads TGTGCCAGCAGCATCCCGGGACTGGCATACGAGCAGTACTTC. This translates into CASSIPGLAYEQYF.

This clonotype turned up a few times. J is TRBJ1-2 and V is TRBV12-3 or TRBV12-4; D is possibly TRBD1 (6 bases). The V end was cut by 3 bases, the J end by 1 base, with 9 bases between. This CDR3 comprises 14 residues. The CDR3 DNA sequence: TGTGCCAGCAGTTTCTTGGACAGTAACTATGGCTACACCTTC. Amino acids: CASSFLDSNYGYTF.

The gene calls are TRBV6-5 and TRBJ2-5, with D maybe TRBD2 (6 bases). V dropped 6 bases and J dropped 7 bases, with 15 bases sitting between them. Germline CDR1 and CDR2: MNHEY and SVGAGI. CDR3 length equals 13 residues. In DNA, the CDR3 is TGTGCCAGCAGACGGGACTTAGAAGGGACCCAGTACTTC. Protein product: CASRRDLEGTQYF.

The CDR3 sequence is CASSTGPSNQPQHF. CDR3 nucleotide sequence: TGTGCCAGCAGTACCGGGCCTAGCAATCAGCCCCAGCATTTT. The genes are TRBV12-3 or TRBV12-4 and TRBJ1-5; D gene unclear. The CDR3 runs 14 residues. Trimming left V 5 bases short and J 0 bases short, with 8 bases between.

With respect to this clonotype: This may come from a read error, since a much larger clone is one base off. The CDR3 does not close with the conserved phenylalanine or tryptophan, likely indicating a read error. V gene TRBV7-7 combines with J gene TRBJ2-1, with a possible D match to TRBD1 (5 bases). CDR3 length equals 13 residues. Germline V gene sequence: CDR1 SSHAT, CDR2 FNYEAQ (reference sequence). Trimming stripped 5 bases from V and 6 bases from J, with 11 bases between. The CDR3 spells CASSSPGSNEQFL. The DNA of the CDR3 is TGTGCCAGCAGCAGCCCAGGGTCCAATGAGCAGTTCCTC.

This clonotype has more than one count but fewer than ten. J is TRBJ2-1 and V is TRBV7-9; D is unresolved. Germline-derived CDR1 and CDR2 are SEHNR and FQNEAQ (reference sequence). Trimming cost V 5 bases and J 2 bases, with 7 bases left between them. CDR3 size: 13 residues. CDR3 DNA: TGTGCCAGCAGCCCCGCCGCCTACAATGAGCAGTTCTTC. It is translated as CASSPAAYNEQFF.

This clonotype occurred a few times. This chain connects TRBV6-2 or TRBV6-3 to TRBJ2-3, with 7 bases that match TRBD1. V lost 8 bases and J lost 2; bases outside the gene matches: 10. The length of the CDR3 is 15 residues. Germline CDR1 MNHEY, CDR2 SVGEGT. The CDR3, as DNA: TGTGCCAGCGGCGAGACAGGGTATGCCACAGATACGCAGTATTTT. As protein: CASGETGYATDTQYF.

J is TRBJ1-1 and V is TRBV3-1, with D unresolved. V was trimmed by 0 bases and J by 1 base, leaving 6 bases between them. The CDR3 spans 14 residues. Germline CDR1 LGHDT, CDR2 YNNKEL (reference sequence). The CDR3 reads CASSQETQNTEAFF. DNA of the CDR3: TGTGCCAGCAGCCAAGAGACGCAGAACACTGAAGCTTTCTTT.

V is TRBV6-2 or TRBV6-3 and J is TRBJ2-6; D remains unclear. Trimming shortened V by 2 bases and J by 0 bases, and 8 bases separated the two germline ends. The germline V gene encodes CDR1 MNHEY and CDR2 SVGEGT. This CDR3 region has 16 residues. DNA of the CDR3: TGTGCCAGCAGTTACACGCAGATCTCTGGGGCCAACGTCCTGACTTTC. Its protein is CASSYTQISGANVLTF.

The chain joins TRBV11-2 to TRBJ2-1, with 7 bases aligning to TRBD2. Unmatched junction bases numbered 8, after V lost 1 base and J lost 2 bases. From germline, CDR1 is SGHAT and CDR2 FQNNGV. The CDR3 has 17 residues. The CDR3 DNA reads TGTGCCAGCAGCTTAGGGGTAACGAGCGGGGCCTACAATGAGCAGTTCTTC. Protein sequence: CASSLGVTSGAYNEQFF.

This clonotype was observed a handful of times. V and J are TRBV12-3 or TRBV12-4 and TRBJ2-5, with D tentatively TRBD2 (6 bases). CDR3 length: 15 residues. Trimming took off 6 bases at V and 4 bases at J, with 18 bases between the two ends. The CDR3 sequence is CASRPARGMIETQYF. The CDR3 DNA follows: TGTGCCAGCAGACCCGCGCGGGGTATGATAGAGACCCAGTACTTC.

To note about this clonotype: This sequence may be a read error, since a much larger clone differs from it by one base. The chain joins TRBV28 to TRBJ2-7; D assignment may be TRBD1 or TRBD2 (5 bases each). V lost 6 bases to trimming and J lost 10 bases, with 22 bases between them. Germline loops: CDR1 MDHEN, CDR2 SYDVKM. This CDR3 region has 14 residues. The CDR3 DNA is TGTGCCAGCAGGGACCCGGGACGGAGTTCTCACCAGTACTTC. Its translation: CASRDPGRSSHQYF.

The table lists this clonotype with a count of one. An end of the junction does not agree with germline; a read error may underlie this. The chain joins TRBV20-1 to TRBJ2-7; no reliable D call. The CDR3 length is 13 residues. CDR1 is DFQATT and CDR2 is SNEGSKA in the germline V gene (reference sequence). CDR3 protein: CCAPNLGSSEQYF. The CDR3 nucleotides read TGCTGTGCGCCCAACCTGGGGTCGTCCGAGCAGTACTTC.

The chain uses TRBV13 and TRBJ2-2; D gene unclear. Germline CDR1 and CDR2: PRHDT and FYEKMQ (reference sequence). V lost 5 bases and J lost 4, with 11 bases in between. The CDR3 has 14 residues. The CDR3 reads CASSPLSFTGELFF. CDR3 in DNA: TGTGCCAGCAGCCCCCTTAGCTTCACCGGGGAGCTGTTTTTT.

This clonotype was seen only a few times. V is TRBV12-3 or TRBV12-4 and J is TRBJ2-2, with TRBD1 matching over 9 bases. The CDR3 contains 19 residues. With V trimmed by 5 bases and J by 6 bases, 19 bases remained unmatched. The DNA of the CDR3 is TGTGCCAGCAGTCCCACCCCCTCTGGGACAGGGTTTTTCGCCGGGGAGCTGTTTTTT. This translates into CASSPTPSGTGFFAGELFF.